The TCR beta chain described here comes from a study of identical twins. This CDR3 region has 16 residues. V shed 6 bases and J 1 base; nucleotides not matched to a gene: 9. TCRdb reanalysed the 5' RACE reads using MiXCR and keeps one entry per CDR3 protein. Found here are about 190,000 distinct CDR3 sequences, 15% to 20% of them singletons; the top ten hold 40%. The same sample was also studied in work on T cells expressing NK-cell markers. That study reports: The authors sequenced eight donors, of whom seven were HCMV-seropositive and one was seronegative. The study left the HCMV specificity of expanded NKG2C+ T cell clones unresolved.

The chain employs TRBV12-3 or TRBV12-4 and TRBJ1-1, with TRBD1 identical over 9 bases. This TCR was sampled from a woman younger than 35 in good health. The material sequenced was CD8+ T cells sorted from blood. CDR3 sequence reads: CASSPDRGIGNTEAFF. In DNA form, the CDR3 reads TGTGCCAGCAGCCCCGACAGGGGGATAGGGAACACTGAAGCTTTCTTT.